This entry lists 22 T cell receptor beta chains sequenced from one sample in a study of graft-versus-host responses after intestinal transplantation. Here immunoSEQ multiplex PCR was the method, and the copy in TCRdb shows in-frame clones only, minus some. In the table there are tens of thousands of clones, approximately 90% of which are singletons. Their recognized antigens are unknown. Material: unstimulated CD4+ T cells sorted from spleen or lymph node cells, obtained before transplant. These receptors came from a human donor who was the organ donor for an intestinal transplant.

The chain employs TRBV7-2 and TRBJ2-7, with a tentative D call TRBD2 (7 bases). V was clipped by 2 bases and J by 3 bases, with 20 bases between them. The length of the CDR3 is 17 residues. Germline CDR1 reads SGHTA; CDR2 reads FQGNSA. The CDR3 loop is CASSLSHARGGRYEQYF. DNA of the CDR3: TGTGCCAGCAGCTTAAGCCACGCTAGGGGGGGCCGCTACGAGCAGTACTTC.

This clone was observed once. CDR3 amino acids: CASKLESGTSYNEQFF. The CDR3 bases are TGTGCCAGCAAGCTTGAGTCGGGAACATCCTACAATGAGCAGTTCTTC. The chain carries TRBV27 and TRBJ2-1; weak D call: TRBD2 (5 bases). Trimming shortened V by 7 bases and J by 1 base, and 17 bases separated the two germline ends. Germline-derived CDR1 and CDR2 are MNHEY and SMNVEV (reference sequence). This CDR3 region has 16 residues.

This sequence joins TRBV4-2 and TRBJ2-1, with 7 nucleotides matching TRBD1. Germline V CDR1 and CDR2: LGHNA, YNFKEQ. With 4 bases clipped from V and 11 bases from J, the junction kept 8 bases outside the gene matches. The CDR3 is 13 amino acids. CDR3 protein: CASSPGQHFKQFF. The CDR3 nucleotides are TGTGCCAGCAGCCCGGGACAGCACTTTAAGCAGTTCTTC.

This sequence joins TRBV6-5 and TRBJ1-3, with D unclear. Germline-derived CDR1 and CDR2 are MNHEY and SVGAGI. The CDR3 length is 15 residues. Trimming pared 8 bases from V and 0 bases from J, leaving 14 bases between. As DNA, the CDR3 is TGTGCCAGCTGTAGAGTTGCGTACTCTGGAAACACCATATATTTT. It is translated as CASCRVAYSGNTIYF.

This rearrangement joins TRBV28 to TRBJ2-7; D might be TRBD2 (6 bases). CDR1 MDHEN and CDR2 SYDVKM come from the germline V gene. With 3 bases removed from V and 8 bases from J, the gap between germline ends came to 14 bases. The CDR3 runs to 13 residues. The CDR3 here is CASSFNRELQQYF. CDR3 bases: TGTGCCAGCAGTTTTAACCGGGAGCTGCAGCAGTACTTC. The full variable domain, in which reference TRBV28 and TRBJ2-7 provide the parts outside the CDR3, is DVKVTQSSRYLVKRTGEKVFLECVQDMDHENMFWYRQDPGLGLRLIYFSYDVKMKEKGDIPEGYSVSREKKERFSLILESASTNQTSMYLCASSFNRELQQYFGPGTRLTVT.

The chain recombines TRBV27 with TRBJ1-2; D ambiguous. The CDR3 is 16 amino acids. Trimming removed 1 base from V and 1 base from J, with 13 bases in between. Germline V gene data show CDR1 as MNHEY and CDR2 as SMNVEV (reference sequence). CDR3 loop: CASSLFDQRLNYGYTF. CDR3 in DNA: TGTGCCAGCAGTTTATTCGATCAGAGGCTTAACTATGGCTACACCTTC.

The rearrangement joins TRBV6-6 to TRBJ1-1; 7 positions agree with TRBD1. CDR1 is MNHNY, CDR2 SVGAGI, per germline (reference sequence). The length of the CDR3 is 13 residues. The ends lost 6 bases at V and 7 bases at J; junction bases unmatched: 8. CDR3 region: CASSLTGSSEAFF. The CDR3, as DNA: TGTGCCAGCAGCTTGACAGGGTCGAGTGAAGCTTTCTTT.

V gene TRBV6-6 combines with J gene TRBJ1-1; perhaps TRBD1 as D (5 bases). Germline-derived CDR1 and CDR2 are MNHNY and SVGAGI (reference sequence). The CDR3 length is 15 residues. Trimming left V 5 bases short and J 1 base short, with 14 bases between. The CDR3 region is CASSTSLTGNTEAFF. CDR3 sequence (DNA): TGTGCCAGCAGTACCAGCCTAACAGGGAACACTGAAGCTTTCTTT.

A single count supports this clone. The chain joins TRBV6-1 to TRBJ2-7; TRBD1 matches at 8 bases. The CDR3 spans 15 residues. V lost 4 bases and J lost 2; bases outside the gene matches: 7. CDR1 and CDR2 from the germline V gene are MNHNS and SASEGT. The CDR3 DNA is TGTGCCAGCAGTGGTTATGGGACAGGAGCCTACGAGCAGTACTTC. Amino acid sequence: CASSGYGTGAYEQYF.

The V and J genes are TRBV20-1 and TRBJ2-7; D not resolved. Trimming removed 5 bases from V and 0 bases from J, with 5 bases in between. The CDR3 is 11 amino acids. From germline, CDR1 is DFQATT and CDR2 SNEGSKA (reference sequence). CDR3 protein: CSAQVSYEQYF. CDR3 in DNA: TGCAGTGCTCAGGTCTCCTACGAGCAGTACTTC.

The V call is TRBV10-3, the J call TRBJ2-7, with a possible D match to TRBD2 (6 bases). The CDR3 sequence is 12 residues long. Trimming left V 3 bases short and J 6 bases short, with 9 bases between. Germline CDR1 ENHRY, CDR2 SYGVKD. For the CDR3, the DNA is TGTGCCATCAGTGAAGGAGGGGTCGAGCAGTACTTC. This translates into CAISEGGVEQYF.

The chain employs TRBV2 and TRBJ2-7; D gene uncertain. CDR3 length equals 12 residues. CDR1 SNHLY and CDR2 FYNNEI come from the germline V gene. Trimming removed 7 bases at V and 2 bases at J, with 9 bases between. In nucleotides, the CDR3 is TGTGCCAGCACCAAAGAGACCTACGAGCAGTACTTC. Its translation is CASTKETYEQYF.

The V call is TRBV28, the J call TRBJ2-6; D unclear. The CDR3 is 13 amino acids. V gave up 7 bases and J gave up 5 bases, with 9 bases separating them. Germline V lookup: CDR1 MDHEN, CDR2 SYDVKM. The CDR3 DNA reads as TGTGCCAGCAACTTATACTGGGCCAACGTCCTGACTTTC. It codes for CASNLYWANVLTF.

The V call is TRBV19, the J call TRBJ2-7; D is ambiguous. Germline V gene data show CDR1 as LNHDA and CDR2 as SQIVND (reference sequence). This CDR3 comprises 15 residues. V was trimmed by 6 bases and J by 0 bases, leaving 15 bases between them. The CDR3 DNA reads TGTGCCAGTAGGGATTCATCGGCGGACTCCTACGAGCAGTACTTC. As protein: CASRDSSADSYEQYF.

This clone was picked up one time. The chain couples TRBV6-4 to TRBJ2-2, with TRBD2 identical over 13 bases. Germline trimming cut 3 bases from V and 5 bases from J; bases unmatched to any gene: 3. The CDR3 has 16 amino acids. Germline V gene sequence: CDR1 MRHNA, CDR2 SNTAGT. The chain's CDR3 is CASSELAGGPTGELFF. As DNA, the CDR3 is TGTGCCAGCAGTGAACTAGCGGGAGGGCCTACCGGGGAGCTGTTTTTT.

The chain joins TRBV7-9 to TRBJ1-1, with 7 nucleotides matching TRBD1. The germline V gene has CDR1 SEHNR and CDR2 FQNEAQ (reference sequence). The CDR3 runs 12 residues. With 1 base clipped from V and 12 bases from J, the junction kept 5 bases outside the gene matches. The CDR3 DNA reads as TGTGCCAGCAGCTTAGGGGGACAGTCTTCTTTCTTT. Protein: CASSLGGQSSFF. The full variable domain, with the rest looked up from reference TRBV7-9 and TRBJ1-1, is DTGVSQNPRHKITKRGQNVTFRCDPISEHNRLYWYRQTLGQGPEFLTYFQNEAQLEKSRLLSDRFSAERPKGSFSTLEIQRTEQGDSAMYLCASSLGGQSSFFGQGTRLTVV.

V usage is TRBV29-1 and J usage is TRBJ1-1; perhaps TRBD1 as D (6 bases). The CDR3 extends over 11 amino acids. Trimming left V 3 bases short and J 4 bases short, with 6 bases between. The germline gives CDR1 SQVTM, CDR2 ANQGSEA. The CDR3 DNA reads TGCAGCGTTGACAGGGGCACTGAAGCTTTCTTT. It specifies CSVDRGTEAFF.

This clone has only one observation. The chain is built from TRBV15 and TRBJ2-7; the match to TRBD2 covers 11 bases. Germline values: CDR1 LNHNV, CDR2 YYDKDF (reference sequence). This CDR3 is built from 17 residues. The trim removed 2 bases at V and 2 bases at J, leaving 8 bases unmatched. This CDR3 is CATSRHRTSGGTYEQYF. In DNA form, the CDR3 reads TGTGCCACCAGCAGACACAGAACTAGCGGGGGAACCTACGAGCAGTACTTC.

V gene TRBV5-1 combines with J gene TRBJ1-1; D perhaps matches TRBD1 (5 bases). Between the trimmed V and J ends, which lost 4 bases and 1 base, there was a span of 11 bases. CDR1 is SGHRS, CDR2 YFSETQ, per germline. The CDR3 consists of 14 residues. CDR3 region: CASSTRVGNTEAFF. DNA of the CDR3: TGCGCCAGCAGCACCAGGGTTGGGAACACTGAAGCTTTCTTT.

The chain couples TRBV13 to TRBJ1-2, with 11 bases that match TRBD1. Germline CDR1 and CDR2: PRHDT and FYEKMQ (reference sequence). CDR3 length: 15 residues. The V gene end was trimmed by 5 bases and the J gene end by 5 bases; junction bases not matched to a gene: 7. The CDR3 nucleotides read TGTGCCAGCAGCCTCGGACAGGGGGCAAGGTATGGCTACACCTTC. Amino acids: CASSLGQGARYGYTF.

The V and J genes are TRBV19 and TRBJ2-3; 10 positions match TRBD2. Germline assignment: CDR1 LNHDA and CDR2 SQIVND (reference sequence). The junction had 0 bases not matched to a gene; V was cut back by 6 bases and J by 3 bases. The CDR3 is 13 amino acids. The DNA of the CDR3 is TGTGCCAGTAGACTAGCGGGGACAGATACGCAGTATTTT. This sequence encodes CASRLAGTDTQYF.

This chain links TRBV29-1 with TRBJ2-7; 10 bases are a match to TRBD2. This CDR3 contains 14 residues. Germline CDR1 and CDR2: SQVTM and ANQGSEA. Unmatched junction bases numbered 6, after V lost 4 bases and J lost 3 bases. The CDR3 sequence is CSVVGLAANYEQYF. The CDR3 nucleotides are TGCAGCGTTGTTGGACTAGCGGCCAACTACGAGCAGTACTTC.